Each of the 22 T cell receptor beta chains below was sequenced from the same sample in a study of blood T cell repertoires in COVID-19. Clones were read by immunoSEQ multiplex PCR, and TCRdb kept only the in-frame ones, dropping some. The table shows under 60,000 clones, with less than 90% occurring only once. Material: peripheral blood. These receptors all stem from a human donor in a cohort sampled during active COVID-19.

J is TRBJ1-4 and V is TRBV6-6; D gene ambiguous. The CDR3 length is 15 residues. In germline, CDR1 is MNHNY, CDR2 SVGAGI (reference sequence). The V gene lost 6 bases and the J gene lost 8 bases, with 19 bases spanning the gap. CDR3 amino acids: CASSSVAVRIEKLFF. In nucleotides, the CDR3 is TGTGCCAGCAGCTCCGTGGCAGTCAGGATAGAAAAACTGTTTTTT.

The rearrangement links TRBV6-2 or TRBV6-3 to TRBJ2-7; 7 positions match TRBD2. The CDR3 extends over 13 amino acids. V dropped 2 bases and J dropped 3; count of bases not matched to a gene: 1. Germline CDR1 reads MNHEY; CDR2 reads SVGEGT. The CDR3 spells CASSYREDYEQYF. The DNA of the CDR3 is TGTGCCAGCAGTTACCGGGAGGACTACGAGCAGTACTTC.

The chain is built from TRBV15 and TRBJ1-1; possible D gene TRBD1, 5 bases. The CDR3 runs to 13 residues. The ends were cut back, 0 bases at V and 10 bases at J, with 12 bases in the middle. Germline lookup yields CDR1 LNHNV and CDR2 YYDKDF (reference sequence). This CDR3 is CATSRDRSGLAFF. The CDR3 coding sequence is TGTGCCACCAGCAGAGATCGGTCAGGGTTAGCTTTCTTT.

This chain connects TRBV7-2 to TRBJ2-7, with 16 bases identical to TRBD2. This CDR3 has 16 amino acids. The V and J ends lost 6 bases and 2 bases, in that order; junction bases with no gene match: 4. Germline-derived CDR1 and CDR2 are SGHTA and FQGNSA. CDR3 nucleotide sequence: TGTGCCAGCAGGGATGGGACTAGCGGGGGGGCCTACGAGCAGTACTTC. This sequence encodes CASRDGTSGGAYEQYF.

This clone showed up just a few times. V usage is TRBV7-9 and J usage is TRBJ1-2, with TRBD1 matching over 7 bases. Germline V lookup: CDR1 SEHNR, CDR2 FQNEAQ (reference sequence). V lost 2 bases and J lost 4; bases outside the gene matches: 1. There are 13 residues in the CDR3. The CDR3 sequence: CASSLPGGYGYTF. In nucleotides, the CDR3 is TGTGCCAGCAGCTTACCAGGGGGCTATGGCTACACCTTC.

This chain connects TRBV7-2 to TRBJ2-3, with 12 bases aligning to TRBD2. CDR3 size: 15 residues. V was clipped by 4 bases and J by 6 bases; unmatched bases: 5. Germline CDR1 is SGHTA and CDR2 is FQGNSA. The CDR3 reads CASSSDGLAGDTQYF. CDR3 DNA sequence: TGTGCCAGCAGCTCCGACGGACTAGCGGGGGATACGCAGTATTTT.

V gene TRBV6-5 combines with J gene TRBJ2-7, with 9 bases lining up with TRBD1. Trimming at V came to 4 bases and at J to 4 bases, leaving 8 bases not matched to a gene. CDR3 size: 15 residues. Germline assignment: CDR1 MNHEY and CDR2 SVGAGI. CDR3 bases: TGTGCCAGCAGTTCTTCCGGGACAGGGAGATACGAGCAGTACTTC. Its translation is CASSSSGTGRYEQYF.

This rearrangement joins TRBV30 to TRBJ1-5, with D unresolved. Deletions cut 5 bases from V and 3 bases from J, with 8 bases between. Germline CDR1 GTSNPN, CDR2 SVGIG (reference sequence). The CDR3 length is 12 residues. CDR3 sequence reads: CAWSSPNQPQHF. The CDR3 DNA reads TGTGCCTGGTCTAGCCCCAATCAGCCCCAGCATTTT.

V usage is TRBV3-1 (or the pseudogene TRBV3-2) and J usage is TRBJ2-3; 10 nucleotides align to TRBD2. CDR3 size: 17 residues. From germline, CDR1 is LGHDT and CDR2 YNNKEL (reference sequence). The J segment lost 1 base and the V segment lost 0 bases, leaving 4 bases of the junction unmatched. The CDR3 loop reads CASSQDLAGDRTDTQYF. The CDR3 region has the DNA TGTGCCAGCAGCCAAGATCTAGCGGGGGACCGCACAGATACGCAGTATTTT.

The gene calls are TRBV5-1 and TRBJ1-4; 8 nucleotides agree with TRBD1. The ends lost 4 bases at V and 5 bases at J; junction bases unmatched: 13. The V gene's germline CDR1 is SGHRS and CDR2 YFSETQ. The length of the CDR3 is 17 residues. The CDR3 DNA follows: TGCGCCAGCAGCCACGGTCGGGGGCACAGGGGGAATGAAAAACTGTTTTTT. It translates to CASSHGRGHRGNEKLFF.

This sequence joins TRBV11-2 and TRBJ1-1, with 8 bases that match TRBD1. The CDR3 totals 13 residues. V shed 8 bases and J 5 bases; nucleotides not matched to a gene: 7. Per germline, CDR1 SGHAT and CDR2 FQNNGV. CDR3 region: CASVGQGGTEAFF. The CDR3 DNA is TGTGCCAGCGTCGGACAGGGAGGAACTGAAGCTTTCTTT.

A single count supports this clone. The chain has TRBV15 and TRBJ1-5; D gene ambiguous. V lost 0 bases and J lost 3, with 9 bases in between. CDR3 size: 15 residues. Germline CDR1 LNHNV, CDR2 YYDKDF (reference sequence). The CDR3 sequence: CATSREGWANQPQHF. In DNA form, the CDR3 reads TGTGCCACCAGCAGAGAGGGTTGGGCCAATCAGCCCCAGCATTTT.

This chain links TRBV6-6 with TRBJ1-3; no definite D call. The ends were cut back, 10 bases at V and 0 bases at J, with 13 bases in the middle. This CDR3 comprises 14 residues. Germline V gene lookup returns CDR1 MNHNY and CDR2 SVGAGI (reference sequence). The CDR3 loop reads CATLRPNSGNTIYF. The CDR3 DNA follows: TGTGCCACCCTCCGTCCTAACTCTGGAAACACCATATATTTT.

This chain joins TRBV6-6 and TRBJ2-7; 7 nucleotides agree with TRBD1. CDR1 and CDR2 from the germline V gene are MNHNY and SVGAGI (reference sequence). V shed 9 bases and J 1 base; nucleotides not matched to a gene: 12. CDR3 length: 15 residues. CDR3 in amino acids: CASGVRTGFSYEQYF. Written as DNA, the CDR3 is TGTGCCAGTGGGGTGAGGACAGGTTTTTCCTACGAGCAGTACTTC.

The chain employs TRBV28 and TRBJ2-7; D remains ambiguous. The ends were cut back, 6 bases at V and 4 bases at J, with 19 bases in the middle. CDR3 size: 15 residues. Germline V gene data show CDR1 as MDHEN and CDR2 as SYDVKM. CDR3 region: CASSPYPGDGYEQYF. The CDR3 DNA reads as TGTGCCAGCAGCCCTTACCCGGGTGACGGTTACGAGCAGTACTTC.

The rearrangement joins TRBV10-1 to TRBJ1-1, with 9 bases identical to TRBD1. The junction had 8 bases not matched to a gene; V was cut back by 10 bases and J by 5 bases. The CDR3 sequence is 13 residues long. Per germline, CDR1 WNHNN and CDR2 SYGVQD (reference sequence). This CDR3 is CATTDRGGTEAFF. CDR3 DNA: TGCGCCACCACGGACAGGGGTGGGACTGAAGCTTTCTTT.

This clone appeared a single time. The chain has TRBV28 and TRBJ1-2; 8 nucleotides line up with TRBD1. V shed 7 bases and J 4 bases; nucleotides not matched to a gene: 8. This CDR3 contains 14 residues. Germline lookup yields CDR1 MDHEN and CDR2 SYDVKM. CDR3 DNA: TGTGCCAGCATTAGAACGGACAGGGCCTATGGCTACACCTTC. Translating gives CASIRTDRAYGYTF.

The CDR3 DNA is TGTGCCAGCAGCCAAGCAGTGACAGCAAACTATGGCTACACCTTC. Its translation is CASSQAVTANYGYTF. The rearrangement joins TRBV3-1 (or the pseudogene TRBV3-2) to TRBJ1-2; TRBD1 might be the D (5 bases). Germline CDR1 and CDR2: LGHDT and YNNKEL (reference sequence). There are 15 residues in the CDR3. The germline V and J ends were trimmed by 1 base and 2 bases, with 11 bases remaining between them.

This clone turned up a few times. V gene TRBV7-3 combines with J gene TRBJ1-1; 8 bases align to TRBD1. The CDR3 is 16 amino acids. Unmatched junction bases numbered 12, after V lost 5 bases and J lost 4 bases. The germline gives CDR1 SGHTA, CDR2 FQGTGA. Here the CDR3 reads CASSPTGGIGGTEAFF. The CDR3 nucleotides are TGTGCCAGCAGCCCTACAGGGGGGATAGGGGGCACTGAAGCTTTCTTT.

This clone was counted only a few times. The chain couples TRBV4-3 to TRBJ2-3; D is unresolved. Germline CDR1 is LGHNA and CDR2 is YSLEER. The germline V and J ends were trimmed by 1 base and 5 bases, with 10 bases remaining between them. The CDR3 loop spans 14 amino acids. CDR3 DNA: TGCGCCAGCAGCCAAGCGTATGAGCAAGATACGCAGTATTTT. Translated: CASSQAYEQDTQYF.

The table lists this clone with a count of one. The chain has TRBV7-3 and TRBJ2-1; D possibly corresponds to TRBD2 (6 bases). The CDR3 has 14 amino acids. V shed 1 base and J shed 6 bases, with 10 bases lying between them. Germline CDR1 is SGHTA and CDR2 is FQGTGA. CDR3 coding DNA: TGTGCCAGCAGCTTAATGTACGGGAGCAATGAGCAGTTCTTC. Amino acids: CASSLMYGSNEQFF.

This chain uses TRBV18 with TRBJ2-2, with D possibly TRBD1 on 5 matching bases. The CDR3 spans 16 residues. V was shortened by 0 bases and J by 2 bases, with 10 bases between the two germline ends. From germline, CDR1 is KGHSH and CDR2 LQKENI. Written as DNA, the CDR3 is TGTGCCAGCTCACCACCCCAGGGAAGAAACACCGGGGAGCTGTTTTTT. Amino acids: CASSPPQGRNTGELFF.